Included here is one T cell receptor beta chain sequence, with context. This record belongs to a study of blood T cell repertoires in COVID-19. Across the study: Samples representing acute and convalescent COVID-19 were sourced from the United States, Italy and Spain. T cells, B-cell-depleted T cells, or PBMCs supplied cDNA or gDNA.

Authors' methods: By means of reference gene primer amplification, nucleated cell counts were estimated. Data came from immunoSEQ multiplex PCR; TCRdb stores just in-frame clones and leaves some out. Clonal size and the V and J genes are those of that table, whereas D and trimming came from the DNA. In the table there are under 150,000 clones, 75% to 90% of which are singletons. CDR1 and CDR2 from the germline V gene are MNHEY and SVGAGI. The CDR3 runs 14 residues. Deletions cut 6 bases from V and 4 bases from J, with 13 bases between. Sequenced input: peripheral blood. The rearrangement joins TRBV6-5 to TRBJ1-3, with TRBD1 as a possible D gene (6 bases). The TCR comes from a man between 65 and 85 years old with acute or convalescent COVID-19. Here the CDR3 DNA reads TGTGCCAGCAGGACAACAGGGTACGGAAACACCATATATTTT. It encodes CASRTTGYGNTIYF.